The present entry profiles one T cell receptor (beta chain) with its context. No antigen is known for it. No quality values exist for individual bases; no much larger clone is one base distant. The V end gives up 3 bases and the J end 0 bases, leaving 6 bases in the junction not matched to a gene. The CDR3 numbers 16 residues from cysteine through phenylalanine. The retained sequence is limited to the CDR3, 48 bases, with the frame set at the first base. Taken from the germline V gene (reference sequence), the CDR1 and CDR2 loops are DFQATT and SNEGSKA. This sample stems from a study of response to subunit inactivated influenza vaccine (dated 2018 in TCRdb). Concerning the study at large: To follow how T cells responded to a trivalent subunit inactivated influenza vaccine, the researchers relied on deep quantitative profiling of the T cell receptor repertoire. Summary of the overall study and its limitations: The authors suggested that each seasonal influenza vaccination may recruit only a limited number of new T cells.

Receptors were amplified or captured by RT-PCR. The instrument was an Illumina HiSeq 2500. The raw public reads went through TCRdb reprocessing: fastp at Q25, MiXCR clone calling, in-frame beta chains kept. Every distinct CDR3 protein forms one entry, paired with its most common genes and DNA. The sample yields just under 550,000 distinct CDR3 sequences; 20% to 25% were counted once. The top ten clonotypes cover 2.5% to 3% of the sample. These data are also associated with another study on T cells expressing NK-cell markers. As described in the second report: The TCR beta cDNA libraries were made using 5'RACE template switching, a step that added both a universal primer site and unique molecular identifiers. In sorted CD3+CD56+NKG2C+, CD3+CD56+NKG2C- and CD3+CD56-NKG2C+ T-cell subsets from several donors, TCR beta-chain repertoires were profiled. Among the eight sequenced donors, only one was HCMV-seronegative, while the other seven were HCMV-seropositive. In several experiments an anti-gammadeltaTCR antibody was added to restrict sorting to alphabetaTCR-expressing T cells. In about six donors, the dominant CD3+CD56+NKG2C+ clonotypes were found to rank among the top 10 CD8+ clonotypes and to make up 1.0-7.0% of CD8+ T cells. Those dominant clonotypes were again the most abundant among CD3+CD56-NKG2C+ cells in several donors, at roughly 28.3-65%. It remained unclear whether the expanded NKG2C-expressing T cell clones were specific for HCMV antigens. The eight sequenced donors were randomly selected healthy volunteers, three men and five women. A commercial ELISA kit detecting HCMV-specific IgG in serum was used to determine HCMV serostatus. Peripheral blood mononuclear cells were isolated from blood by Ficoll density gradient centrifugation. Magnetic immunoseparation with Miltenyi isolation kits was used to isolate CD4+ and CD8+ T cells from PBMC. Synthesis of cDNA was primed from the TCR beta constant segment and was followed by two consecutive PCR amplification steps. Illumina HiSeq 2000/2500, MiSeq or NextSeq was used to sequence libraries as 2 x 150 bp reads. MIGEC handled demultiplexing of the reads and grouping by UMI, while MiTCR was used to assemble and quantify clonotypes. Only TCR cDNA sequences supported by at least two reads were kept to exclude erroneous sequences. The tcR package was used for downstream repertoire analysis, and clonotypes were matched between fractions using CDR3 nucleotide sequence together with V segment. VDJmatch was used to annotate antigen specificity against VDJdb, with one amino acid substitution in CDR3 permitted.

Sequencing used CD4+ T cells sorted from PBMCs, obtained about 12 days after vaccination. The receptor's source is a man in his forties or fifties who received an inactivated influenza vaccine. Donor details come from another sample of the same person, matched by shared clones. The chain is assembled from TRBV20-1 and TRBJ2-2; TRBD2 matches 8 bases in the middle. The DNA reads as follows: TGCAGTGCTAGGGGACTAGGGATTTCGAACACCGGGGAGCTGTTTTTT. This codes for CSARGLGISNTGELFF.